This is a list of T cell receptor beta chains from one sample in a study of T cell clones after liver transplantation. Profiling relied on immunoSEQ multiplex PCR, and the TCRdb table lists in-frame clones only, not all of them. The table includes 20,000 to 30,000 clones, 55% to 75% detected once. The sample here was CD4+ T cells from blood, taken before liver transplant. Every receptor here comes from a human donor who received a liver transplant. CDR3s include the opening cysteine and the closing phenylalanine or tryptophan. The order of the fields is V gene, D gene, J gene, clone size, CDR3 DNA, CDR3 protein. D genes are given only for firm matches. Some rows mark clone size as missing; the rest say once, few, many or name a class of expanded clone.

v_gene: TRBV7-9
d_gene: .
j_gene: TRBJ1-1
abundance: few
CDR3nt: TGTGCCAGCAGCACAGAGAACACTGAAGCTTTCTTT
CDR3aa: CASSTENTEAFF

v_gene: TRBV7-9
d_gene: .
j_gene: TRBJ2-3
abundance: .
CDR3nt: TGTGCCAGCAGCTTAGCTAGCGATAGCACAGATACGCAGTATTTT
CDR3aa: CASSLASDSTDTQYF

v_gene: TRBV7-2
d_gene: TRBD2
j_gene: TRBJ2-3
abundance: .
CDR3nt: TGTGCCAGCAGCTTACACTTTAGCGGGATAGCCGATACGCAGTATTTT
CDR3aa: CASSLHFSGIADTQYF

v_gene: TRBV9
d_gene: TRBD2
j_gene: TRBJ2-2
abundance: .
CDR3nt: TGTGCCAGCAGCCCGGCGGGGGGACTAGCGGGAGACTTCAACACCGGGGAGCTGTTTTTT
CDR3aa: CASSPAGGLAGDFNTGELFF

v_gene: TRBV7-2
d_gene: .
j_gene: TRBJ2-3
abundance: .
CDR3nt: TGTGCCAGCAGGAGGACCCCCAAGGGGGCAGATACGCAGTATTTT
CDR3aa: CASRRTPKGADTQYF

v_gene: TRBV7-9
d_gene: TRBD2
j_gene: TRBJ2-1
abundance: .
CDR3nt: TGTGCCAGCAGCCCCGGAGGGAGCGGGAGAAATGAGCAGTTCTTC
CDR3aa: CASSPGGSGRNEQFF

v_gene: TRBV7-9
d_gene: TRBD1
j_gene: TRBJ1-1
abundance: .
CDR3nt: TGTGCCAGCAGCCCTACCGGGACAGGGCTCCAGCCCTATGCTTTCTTT
CDR3aa: CASSPTGTGLQPYAFF

v_gene: TRBV4-2
d_gene: TRBD2
j_gene: TRBJ2-2
abundance: .
CDR3nt: TGTGCCAGCAGACAAGGACTAGCGGGGCCATCCACCGGGGAGCTGTTTTTT
CDR3aa: CASRQGLAGPSTGELFF

v_gene: TRBV11-2
d_gene: .
j_gene: TRBJ2-7
abundance: .
CDR3nt: TGTGCCAGCAGCTTAAGGGACGGTGGGGAGCAGTACTTC
CDR3aa: CASSLRDGGEQYF

v_gene: TRBV7-2
d_gene: .
j_gene: TRBJ1-5
abundance: .
CDR3nt: TGTGCCAGCAGCCAACGGGTAGGGGGGCTTCAGCCCCAGCATTTT
CDR3aa: CASSQRVGGLQPQHF

v_gene: TRBV2
d_gene: .
j_gene: TRBJ1-6
abundance: .
CDR3nt: TGTGCCAGCGCTCTCGACGGTACCAGGAATTCACCCCTCCACTTT
CDR3aa: CASALDGTRNSPLHF

v_gene: TRBV4-3
d_gene: .
j_gene: TRBJ1-3
abundance: .
CDR3nt: TGCGCCAGCAGCCACCAGCTCGACGCACGAGGCGCCATATATTTT
CDR3aa: CASSHQLDARGAIYF

v_gene: TRBV14
d_gene: TRBD2
j_gene: TRBJ2-1
abundance: .
CDR3nt: TGTGCCAGCAGCCAAGCTCCGGGGGGTACCTCGTTGCAGTTCTTC
CDR3aa: CASSQAPGGTSLQFF

v_gene: TRBV18
d_gene: .
j_gene: TRBJ1-2
abundance: few
CDR3nt: TGTGCCAGCTCACCCTCCAGGGACTATGGCTACACCTTC
CDR3aa: CASSPSRDYGYTF

v_gene: TRBV11-2
d_gene: .
j_gene: TRBJ2-2
abundance: .
CDR3nt: TGTGCCAGCAGCCTAATCGGGGGCGGGCCGAACACCGGGGAGCTGTTTTTT
CDR3aa: CASSLIGGGPNTGELFF

v_gene: TRBV28
d_gene: TRBD1
j_gene: TRBJ1-2
abundance: .
CDR3nt: TGTGCCAGCGGGACAGGGGGACTTAACTATGGCTACACCTTC
CDR3aa: CASGTGGLNYGYTF

v_gene: TRBV29-1
d_gene: .
j_gene: TRBJ1-1
abundance: .
CDR3nt: TGCAGCGTTGTGTCTCTGGGGTTGAACACTGAAGCTTTCTTT
CDR3aa: CSVVSLGLNTEAFF

v_gene: TRBV29-1
d_gene: .
j_gene: TRBJ2-5
abundance: once
CDR3nt: TGCAGCGTTGAAGAGCAGGGAGGAGAGACCCAGTACTTC
CDR3aa: CSVEEQGGETQYF

v_gene: TRBV25-1
d_gene: .
j_gene: TRBJ1-4
abundance: .
CDR3nt: TGTGCCAGCAGCCGCCTACGGGGTGGGGGGGAAAAACTGTTTTTT
CDR3aa: CASSRLRGGGEKLFF

v_gene: TRBV9
d_gene: TRBD2
j_gene: TRBJ2-3
abundance: .
CDR3nt: TGTGCCAGCAGCGCCCGCCCGGGACTAGCCACAGATACGCAGTATTTT
CDR3aa: CASSARPGLATDTQYF

v_gene: TRBV11-2
d_gene: .
j_gene: TRBJ2-1
abundance: few
CDR3nt: TGTGCCAGCAGCTCTTATTACAATGAGCAGTTCTTC
CDR3aa: CASSSYYNEQFF

v_gene: TRBV19
d_gene: .
j_gene: TRBJ1-5
abundance: .
CDR3nt: TGTGCCAGTGGGGTATCCGGCAGCAGGCAGCCCCAGCATTTT
CDR3aa: CASGVSGSRQPQHF

v_gene: TRBV7-2
d_gene: TRBD2
j_gene: TRBJ2-2
abundance: .
CDR3nt: TGTGCCAGCAGCTCGGGACTAGCGGCCGGGGAGCTGTTTTTT
CDR3aa: CASSSGLAAGELFF

v_gene: TRBV6-5
d_gene: .
j_gene: TRBJ2-7
abundance: .
CDR3nt: TGTGCCAGCAGTGAAGCGAGGGGCGAGCAGTACTTC
CDR3aa: CASSEARGEQYF

v_gene: TRBV28
d_gene: TRBD1
j_gene: TRBJ1-2
abundance: .
CDR3nt: TGTGCCAGCAGTTTATTAGTCAGGGGGGACGGCTACACCTTC
CDR3aa: CASSLLVRGDGYTF

v_gene: TRBV6-1
d_gene: TRBD2
j_gene: TRBJ2-7
abundance: .
CDR3nt: TGTGCCAGCAGTGAATTAGGGGACTATCGCTACGAGCAGTACTTC
CDR3aa: CASSELGDYRYEQYF

v_gene: TRBV30
d_gene: TRBD2
j_gene: TRBJ2-5
abundance: .
CDR3nt: TGTGCCTGGAGCCGACTAGCGGCCGAGGTGAAGACCCAGTACTTC
CDR3aa: CAWSRLAAEVKTQYF

v_gene: TRBV19
d_gene: .
j_gene: TRBJ1-5
abundance: .
CDR3nt: TGTGCCAGTATGGGAATGGGGAATCAGCCCCAGCATTTT
CDR3aa: CASMGMGNQPQHF

v_gene: TRBV10-1
d_gene: .
j_gene: TRBJ2-1
abundance: .
CDR3nt: TGCGCCAGCAGTGATTGGGGGTCCGCCGGGAATGAGCAGTTCTTC
CDR3aa: CASSDWGSAGNEQFF

v_gene: TRBV7-2
d_gene: TRBD2
j_gene: TRBJ2-1
abundance: .
CDR3nt: TGTGCCAGCAGCCCTCTCGGGGCGGGAGGGCCACCCTACAATGAGCAGTTCTTC
CDR3aa: CASSPLGAGGPPYNEQFF

v_gene: TRBV27
d_gene: .
j_gene: TRBJ1-3
abundance: .
CDR3nt: TGTGCCACCAGTCCGGGGGGCGGGGGCTCTGGAAACACCATATATTTT
CDR3aa: CATSPGGGGSGNTIYF

v_gene: TRBV5-1
d_gene: .
j_gene: TRBJ2-2
abundance: once
CDR3nt: TGCGCCAGCAGCTTGACAGCAAGCGGGGAGCTGTTTTTT
CDR3aa: CASSLTASGELFF

v_gene: TRBV4-2
d_gene: TRBD1
j_gene: TRBJ2-1
abundance: few
CDR3nt: TGTGCCAGCAGCCAAGAGGACAGGAATGAGCAGTTCTTC
CDR3aa: CASSQEDRNEQFF

v_gene: TRBV6-1
d_gene: .
j_gene: TRBJ1-3
abundance: .
CDR3nt: TGTGCCAGCAGTCCCTCGACTGGCTCTGGAAACACCATATATTTT
CDR3aa: CASSPSTGSGNTIYF

v_gene: TRBV30
d_gene: .
j_gene: TRBJ1-6
abundance: .
CDR3nt: TGTGCCTGGCAACGAGAGAATTCACCCCTCCACTTT
CDR3aa: CAWQRENSPLHF

v_gene: TRBV19
d_gene: TRBD1
j_gene: TRBJ1-5
abundance: .
CDR3nt: TGTGCCAGTAGTGACAGGGCGGGAAGCAATCAGCCCCAGCATTTT
CDR3aa: CASSDRAGSNQPQHF

v_gene: TRBV29-1
d_gene: .
j_gene: TRBJ1-1
abundance: .
CDR3nt: TGCAGCGCTATGAACACTGAAGCTTTCTTT
CDR3aa: CSAMNTEAFF

v_gene: TRBV13
d_gene: TRBD2
j_gene: TRBJ2-2
abundance: .
CDR3nt: TGTGCCAGCAGCGACGGGACTAGCGGAGGGGGGTCCGGGGAGCTGTTTTTT
CDR3aa: CASSDGTSGGGSGELFF

v_gene: TRBV7-9
d_gene: .
j_gene: TRBJ2-6
abundance: .
CDR3nt: TGTGCCAGCAGCTTAAAACAGGCTTCTGGGGCCAACGTCCTGACTTTC
CDR3aa: CASSLKQASGANVLTF

v_gene: TRBV6-5
d_gene: .
j_gene: TRBJ2-5
abundance: .
CDR3nt: TGTGCTAGCAGTTACAGGCAGGGCGAGACCCAGTACTTC
CDR3aa: CASSYRQGETQYF

v_gene: TRBV21-1
d_gene: .
j_gene: TRBJ2-3
abundance: once
CDR3nt: TGTGCCAGCAGCTCTTTTTCCCTGGACAGACGCACAGATACGCAGTATTTT
CDR3aa: CASSSFSLDRRTDTQYF

v_gene: TRBV6-5
d_gene: TRBD1
j_gene: TRBJ2-7
abundance: .
CDR3nt: TGTGCCAGCAGCACTGAAACAGGGGGCAGGTACGAGCAGTACTTC
CDR3aa: CASSTETGGRYEQYF

v_gene: TRBV30
d_gene: TRBD2
j_gene: TRBJ2-1
abundance: .
CDR3nt: TGTGCCCGTCGGACTAGCGGGGGGCCGAAGGCTGAGCAGTTCTTC
CDR3aa: CARRTSGGPKAEQFF

v_gene: TRBV18
d_gene: .
j_gene: TRBJ1-2
abundance: .
CDR3nt: TGTGCCAGCTCACCTCAGGGTCGGGATGGCTACACCTTC
CDR3aa: CASSPQGRDGYTF

v_gene: TRBV29-1
d_gene: TRBD2
j_gene: TRBJ2-4
abundance: few
CDR3nt: TGCAGCGCGGGACTAGCGAACATTCAGTACTTC
CDR3aa: CSAGLANIQYF

v_gene: TRBV27
d_gene: TRBD1
j_gene: TRBJ2-3
abundance: once
CDR3nt: TGTGCCAGGAGTTCTGAGGGACAGGGAGATACGCAGTATTTT
CDR3aa: CARSSEGQGDTQYF

v_gene: TRBV30
d_gene: .
j_gene: TRBJ2-7
abundance: .
CDR3nt: TGTGCCTGGACCCGAGGGGGGGGCTCCTACGAGCAGTACTTC
CDR3aa: CAWTRGGGSYEQYF

v_gene: TRBV5-6
d_gene: .
j_gene: TRBJ1-2
abundance: .
CDR3nt: TGTGCCAGCAGCAAACCTTCTCCGGGACTCACACGGGATGGCTACACCTTC
CDR3aa: CASSKPSPGLTRDGYTF

v_gene: TRBV10-2
d_gene: .
j_gene: TRBJ1-5
abundance: few
CDR3nt: TGCGCCAGCAGTGATCCCAGTCAGCCCCAGCATTTT
CDR3aa: CASSDPSQPQHF

v_gene: TRBV14
d_gene: .
j_gene: TRBJ2-7
abundance: .
CDR3nt: TGTGCCAGCAGCCAAGATTGGGGAAGGGCCTACGAGCAGTGCTTC
CDR3aa: CASSQDWGRAYEQCF

v_gene: TRBV6-6
d_gene: .
j_gene: TRBJ1-1
abundance: .
CDR3nt: TGTGCCAGCAGTATGGCAGACAACACTGAAGCTTTCTTT
CDR3aa: CASSMADNTEAFF